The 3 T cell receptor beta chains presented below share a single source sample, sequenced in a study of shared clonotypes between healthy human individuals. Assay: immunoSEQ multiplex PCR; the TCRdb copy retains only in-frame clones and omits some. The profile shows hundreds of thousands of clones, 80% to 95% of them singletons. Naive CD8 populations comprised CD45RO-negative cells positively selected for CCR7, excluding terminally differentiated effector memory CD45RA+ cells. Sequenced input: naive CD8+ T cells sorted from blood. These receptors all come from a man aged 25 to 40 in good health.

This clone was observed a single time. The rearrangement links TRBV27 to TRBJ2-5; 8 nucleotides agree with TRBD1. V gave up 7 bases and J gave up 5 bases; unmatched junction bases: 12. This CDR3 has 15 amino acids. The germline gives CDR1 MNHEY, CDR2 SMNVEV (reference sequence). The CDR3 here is CASNNFGQGQETQYF. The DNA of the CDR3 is TGTGCCAGCAACAATTTCGGACAGGGCCAGGAGACCCAGTACTTC.

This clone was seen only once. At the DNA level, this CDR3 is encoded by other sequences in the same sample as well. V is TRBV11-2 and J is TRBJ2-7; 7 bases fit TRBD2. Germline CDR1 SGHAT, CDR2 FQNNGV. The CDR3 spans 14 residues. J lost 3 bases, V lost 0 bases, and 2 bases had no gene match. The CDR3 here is CASSLDRDYYEQYF. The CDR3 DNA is TGTGCCAGCAGCTTAGACCGGGACTACTACGAGCAGTACTTC.

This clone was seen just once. The CDR3 DNA reads TGTGCCAGCAGCTTGGGCAGGGCTTCCACCGGGGAGCTGTTTTTT. This gives the protein CASSLGRASTGELFF. The V gene is TRBV5-5, the J gene TRBJ2-2; maybe TRBD1 (5 bases). The V and J ends lost 0 bases and 4 bases respectively, with 10 bases between them. The CDR3 totals 15 residues. Germline values: CDR1 SGHKS, CDR2 YYEKEE (reference sequence).